This is a list of T cell receptor beta chains from one sample in a study of blood T cell repertoires in COVID-19. Sequencing was performed with immunoSEQ multiplex PCR; in TCRdb, only in-frame clones are kept and a portion is missing. The table has 29,000 or so clones, roughly 73% seen once; the top ten hold 7.5% to 8%. Sequenced: peripheral blood. Every receptor here comes from a woman in her 70s with active or convalescent COVID-19. Both conserved end residues are part of each CDR3. The D gene is left open where the match is weak. Not every row has a clone size; where given, it reads once, few, many or a size class.

.,TRBV15,TRBJ1-1,.,CATSRKIPLVGKNTEAFF,TGTGCCACCAGCAGAAAAATCCCCCTGGTCGGGAAGAACACTGAAGCTTTCTTT
.,TRBV9,TRBJ2-7,TRBD1,CASSVVGQGVDEQYF,TGTGCCAGCAGCGTAGTGGGACAGGGGGTTGACGAGCAGTACTTC
.,TRBV2,TRBJ2-1,TRBD2,CASSPGLLEQFF,TGTGCCAGCAGCCCGGGACTACTTGAGCAGTTCTTC
few,TRBV7-2,TRBJ2-5,TRBD1,CASRKTGGETQYF,TGTGCCAGCCGGAAAACAGGGGGAGAGACCCAGTACTTC
.,TRBV6-2/TRBV6-3,TRBJ2-3,TRBD2,CASSSTSGRLDTQYF,TGTGCCAGCAGTTCCACTAGCGGGAGGTTAGATACGCAGTATTTT
few,TRBV6-5,TRBJ1-2,.,CASSYSDLGGYGYTF,TGTGCCAGCAGTTACTCCGATCTAGGGGGTTATGGCTACACCTTC
.,TRBV29-1,TRBJ1-1,TRBD1,CSVGNRGGTEAFF,TGCAGCGTTGGGAACAGGGGCGGGACTGAAGCTTTCTTT
.,TRBV6-5,TRBJ2-1,TRBD2,CASMRAGGYNEQFF,TGTGCCAGCATGAGGGCGGGGGGCTACAATGAGCAGTTCTTC
.,TRBV5-1,TRBJ1-4,TRBD1,CASSLGDRGEKLFF,TGCGCCAGCAGCTTGGGGGACAGGGGGGAAAAACTGTTTTTT
.,TRBV14,TRBJ2-2,TRBD1,CASRKAGTGFGGELFF,TGTGCCAGCAGGAAGGCCGGGACAGGGTTTGGCGGGGAGCTGTTTTTT
.,TRBV18,TRBJ2-2,TRBD1,CASSPSGQGGAGELFF,TGTGCCAGCTCACCATCGGGACAGGGAGGCGCCGGGGAGCTGTTTTTT
.,TRBV6-2/TRBV6-3,TRBJ1-5,TRBD1,CASSPSGGYQPQHF,TGTGCCAGCAGTCCCTCAGGGGGCTATCAGCCCCAGCATTTT
.,TRBV19,TRBJ1-6,.,CASSIVSGPLHF,TGTGCCAGTAGTATAGTGAGTGGACCCCTCCACTTT
.,TRBV19,TRBJ1-1,.,CASSNQGGRAFF,TGTGCCAGTAGTAATCAGGGAGGGAGAGCTTTCTTT
.,TRBV4-3,TRBJ2-7,TRBD1,CASSAGQGAYEQYF,TGCGCCAGCAGCGCCGGACAGGGGGCCTACGAGCAGTACTTC
few,TRBV28,TRBJ2-7,TRBD2,CASSPTLGLAGPSSYEQYF,TGTGCCAGCAGTCCCACTCTCGGGCTAGCGGGGCCTAGCTCCTACGAGCAGTACTTC
.,TRBV29-1,TRBJ1-2,TRBD1,CSVELGQGLQGYTF,TGCAGCGTTGAATTGGGACAGGGGTTACAAGGCTACACCTTC
.,TRBV30,TRBJ2-3,.,CAWSVEGTDTQYF,TGTGCCTGGAGTGTCGAGGGAACAGATACGCAGTATTTT
.,TRBV5-1,TRBJ1-5,TRBD1,CASSSRQGGANQPQHF,TGCGCCAGCAGCTCGCGACAGGGGGGGGCGAATCAGCCCCAGCATTTT
.,TRBV28,TRBJ2-1,.,CASSLAGTSYNEQFF,TGTGCCAGCAGTTTAGCGGGAACTTCCTACAATGAGCAGTTCTTC
.,TRBV19,TRBJ2-1,TRBD2,CASKEGLAYNEQFF,TGTGCCAGTAAGGAGGGACTAGCCTACAATGAGCAGTTCTTC
few,TRBV18,TRBJ2-7,TRBD2,CASSPPGGFSYEQYF,TGTGCCAGCTCACCACCGGGGGGGTTCTCGTACGAGCAGTACTTC